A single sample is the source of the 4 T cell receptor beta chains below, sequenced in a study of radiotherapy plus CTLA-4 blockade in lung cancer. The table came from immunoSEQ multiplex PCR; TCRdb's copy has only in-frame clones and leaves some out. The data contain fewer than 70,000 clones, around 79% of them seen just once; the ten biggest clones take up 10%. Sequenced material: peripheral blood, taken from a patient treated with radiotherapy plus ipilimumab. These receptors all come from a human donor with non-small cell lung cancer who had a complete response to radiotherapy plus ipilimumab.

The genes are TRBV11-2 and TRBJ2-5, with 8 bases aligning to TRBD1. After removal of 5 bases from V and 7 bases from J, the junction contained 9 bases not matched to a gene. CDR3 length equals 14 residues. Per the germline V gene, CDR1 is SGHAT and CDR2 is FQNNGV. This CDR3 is CASSAGQGETTQYF. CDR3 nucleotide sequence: TGTGCCAGCAGCGCAGGACAGGGTGAGACGACCCAGTACTTC. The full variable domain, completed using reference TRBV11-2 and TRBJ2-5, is EAGVAQSPRYKIIEKRQSVAFWCNPISGHATLYWYQQILGQGPKLLIQFQNNGVVDDSQLPKDRFSAERLKGVDSTLKIQPAKLEDSAVYLCASSAGQGETTQYFGPGTRLLVL.

The CDR3 coding sequence is TGTGCCAGCAGTTTAGGGGGGGCTGCTAGCGGAAACATTCAGTACTTC. Its translation: CASSLGGAASGNIQYF. The V call is TRBV28, the J call TRBJ2-4; maybe TRBD2 (7 bases). This CDR3 region has 16 residues. V was cut by 2 bases and J by 6 bases, with 17 bases left in between. CDR1 is MDHEN and CDR2 is SYDVKM in the germline V gene.

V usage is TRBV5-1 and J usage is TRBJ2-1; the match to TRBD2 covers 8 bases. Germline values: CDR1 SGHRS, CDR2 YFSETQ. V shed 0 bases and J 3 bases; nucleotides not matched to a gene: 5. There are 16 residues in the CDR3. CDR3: CASSLDSSGSYNEQFF. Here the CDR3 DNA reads TGCGCCAGCAGCTTGGATTCAAGCGGGAGCTACAATGAGCAGTTCTTC. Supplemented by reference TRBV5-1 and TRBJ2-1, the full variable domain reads KAGVTQTPRYLIKTRGQQVTLSCSPISGHRSVSWYQQTPGQGLQFLFEYFSETQRNKGNFPGRFSGRQFSNSRSEMNVSTLELGDSALYLCASSLDSSGSYNEQFFGPGTRLTVL.

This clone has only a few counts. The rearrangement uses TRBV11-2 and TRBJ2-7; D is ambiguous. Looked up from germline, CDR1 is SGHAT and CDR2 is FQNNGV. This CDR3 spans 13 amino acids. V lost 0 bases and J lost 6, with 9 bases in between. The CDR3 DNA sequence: TGTGCCAGCAGCTTAGAATGGGGAACCGAGCAGTACTTC. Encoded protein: CASSLEWGTEQYF. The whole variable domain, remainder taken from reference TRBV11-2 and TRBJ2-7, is EAGVAQSPRYKIIEKRQSVAFWCNPISGHATLYWYQQILGQGPKLLIQFQNNGVVDDSQLPKDRFSAERLKGVDSTLKIQPAKLEDSAVYLCASSLEWGTEQYFGPGTRLTVT.